A single sample gave rise to the 29 T cell receptor beta chains below, sequenced in a study of vaccination effects on CD4 cells after COVID-19. Antigen-specific CD4+ T cells were expanded (with viral peptide pools) by the ViraFEST assay ahead of sequencing. An approximately nine-day culture period preceded the isolation of CD4+ T cells. Sequencing used immunoSEQ multiplex PCR; TCRdb keeps in-frame clones, though not all of them. Of tens of thousands of clones listed, about 74% are singletons. Their target antigens are unknown. Sample: CD4+ T cells from PBMCs cultured with HCoV-229E spike peptides, taken before COVID-19 vaccination. The receptor set was obtained from a human donor who received a COVID-19 vaccine.

This chain uses TRBV5-5 with TRBJ2-7, with D possibly TRBD1 on 5 matching bases. V lost 2 bases to trimming and J lost 1 base, with 13 bases between them. The CDR3 extends over 15 amino acids. CDR1 and CDR2 (germline): SGHKS, YYEKEE (reference sequence). The CDR3 nucleotides are TGTGCCAGCAGCTTCCTCAGCTCAGGGTCCTACGAGCAGTACGTC. Its protein product is CASSFLSSGSYEQYV.

This chain connects TRBV11-2 to TRBJ2-1; D possibly uses TRBD1 or TRBD2 (5 bases each). The CDR3 runs 16 residues. Trimming removed 4 bases at V and 2 bases at J, with 15 bases between. The germline V gene encodes CDR1 SGHAT and CDR2 FQNNGV. The CDR3 sequence is CASSSLRDRPYNEQFF. The CDR3 DNA reads TGTGCCAGCAGCTCCCTCCGGGACCGACCCTACAATGAGCAGTTCTTC.

The V gene is TRBV4-2, the J gene TRBJ1-6; perhaps TRBD1 as D (5 bases). Per the germline V gene, CDR1 is LGHNA and CDR2 is YNFKEQ. The CDR3 consists of 17 residues. Trimming removed 1 base from V and 0 bases from J, with 10 bases in between. This chain's CDR3 is CASSQVQASSYNSPLHF. The DNA for the CDR3 is TGTGCCAGCAGCCAAGTACAGGCGAGCTCCTATAATTCACCCCTCCACTTT.

The chain links TRBV6-5 to TRBJ2-2; the D is unclear. The V end lost 2 bases, the J end lost 1 base, and 8 bases lay between the germline ends. The CDR3 has 15 residues. CDR1 MNHEY and CDR2 SVGAGI come from the germline V gene. CDR3 sequence (DNA): TGTGCCAGCAGTTACGAGACATTGAACACCGGGGAGCTGTTTTTT. This gives the protein CASSYETLNTGELFF.

V and J are TRBV19 and TRBJ2-3; 9 nucleotides line up with TRBD2. The V gene's germline CDR1 is LNHDA and CDR2 SQIVND (reference sequence). The CDR3 contains 14 residues. V shed 6 bases, J shed 8 bases, and the junction held 9 bases outside the gene matches. In DNA form, the CDR3 reads TGTGCCAGTAGGCCTAGCGGGGTGGCCGGTACGCAGTATTTT. Translated, it gives CASRPSGVAGTQYF.

The chain uses TRBV29-1 and TRBJ1-1; D is possibly TRBD1 (6 bases). The CDR3 sequence is 13 residues long. Trimming left V 0 bases short and J 10 bases short, with 15 bases between. CDR1 SQVTM and CDR2 ANQGSEA come from the germline V gene. The CDR3 nucleotides are TGCAGCGTTGAAGAACCGGGTTCCAGGGGAGCTTTCTTT. As protein: CSVEEPGSRGAFF.

V is TRBV6-5 and J is TRBJ1-5, with D unclear. The CDR3 is 11 amino acids. CDR1 and CDR2 from the germline V gene are MNHEY and SVGAGI. Trimming left V 10 bases short and J 9 bases short, with 13 bases between. The CDR3 here is CATWEVGPQHF. In DNA, the CDR3 is TGTGCCACCTGGGAAGTAGGGCCCCAGCATTTT.

The rearrangement joins TRBV10-3 to TRBJ2-5; TRBD2 aligns across 11 bases. Germline V gives CDR1 ENHRY, CDR2 SYGVKD. Trimming at V came to 4 bases and at J to 2 bases, leaving 6 bases not matched to a gene. This CDR3 region has 16 residues. The DNA for the CDR3 is TGTGCCATCAGTGCCGGGACTAGCGGAACGCAAGAGACCCAGTACTTC. It encodes CAISAGTSGTQETQYF.

The gene calls are TRBV6-5 and TRBJ1-4; TRBD1 might be the D (6 bases). The CDR3 totals 15 residues. Trimming stripped 8 bases from V and 6 bases from J, with 19 bases between. The germline V gene has CDR1 MNHEY and CDR2 SVGAGI. The CDR3 loop reads CASSVVPGADEKLFF. Written as DNA, the CDR3 is TGTGCCAGCTCGGTAGTCCCGGGGGCGGATGAAAAACTGTTTTTT.

The chain recombines TRBV6-6 with TRBJ1-1; D remains ambiguous. CDR1 is MNHNY and CDR2 is SVGAGI in the germline V gene (reference sequence). V was clipped by 3 bases and J by 0 bases, with 8 bases between them. CDR3 length equals 14 residues. The CDR3 region has the DNA TGTGCCAGCAGTTATGGTAGTCTGAACACTGAAGCTTTCTTT. As protein: CASSYGSLNTEAFF.

The V and J genes are TRBV10-3 and TRBJ1-4, with 9 bases identical to TRBD1. The V and J ends lost 3 bases and 7 bases, in that order; junction bases with no gene match: 3. Germline CDR1 ENHRY, CDR2 SYGVKD. This CDR3 spans 14 amino acids. This CDR3 is CAISDGTGSEKLFF. DNA of the CDR3: TGTGCCATCAGTGACGGGACAGGGTCTGAAAAACTGTTTTTT.

The V call is TRBV7-9, the J call TRBJ1-2, with D uncertain. Between the trimmed V and J ends, which lost 3 bases and 4 bases, there was a span of 9 bases. CDR1 and CDR2 from the germline V gene are SEHNR and FQNEAQ (reference sequence). The CDR3 contains 13 residues. CDR3 nucleotides: TGTGCCAGCAGCTTGAGCCCTGGCTATGGCTACACCTTC. Translated, it gives CASSLSPGYGYTF.

The chain carries TRBV30 and TRBJ1-6, with 7 bases fitting TRBD1. The CDR3 loop spans 14 amino acids. CDR1 is GTSNPN, CDR2 SVGIG, per germline (reference sequence). V lost 3 bases and J lost 11; bases outside the gene matches: 10. The CDR3 DNA is TGTGCCTGGAGGAGGGGGACAGCGTTGGCACCCCTCCACTTT. Its translation is CAWRRGTALAPLHF.

The chain uses TRBV5-5 and TRBJ1-2; D unresolved. With 3 bases removed from V and 1 base from J, the gap between germline ends came to 16 bases. CDR3 length: 16 residues. Germline CDR1 reads SGHKS; CDR2 reads YYEKEE (reference sequence). The CDR3 loop reads CASSSNSRADNYGYTF. The CDR3, as DNA: TGTGCCAGCAGCTCGAATTCGAGGGCGGATAACTATGGCTACACCTTC.

The chain employs TRBV7-3 and TRBJ2-5; weak D call: TRBD2 (5 bases). V lost 5 bases and J 5 bases, leaving 12 bases between the germline ends. Germline CDR1 SGHTA, CDR2 FQGTGA. This CDR3 region has 13 residues. The CDR3 DNA follows: TGTGCCAGCAGCCCACAGACGGGGGAGACCCAGTACTTC. It is translated as CASSPQTGETQYF.

This chain connects TRBV2 to TRBJ2-7; TRBD1 agrees at 9 bases. CDR1 is SNHLY and CDR2 is FYNNEI in the germline V gene. V gave up 3 bases and J gave up 5 bases; unmatched junction bases: 2. This CDR3 spans 13 amino acids. The CDR3 here is CASSEDRGNEQYV. The CDR3 DNA is TGTGCCAGCAGTGAGGACAGGGGCAACGAGCAGTACGTC.

CDR3 nucleotides: TGTGCCAGCAGCATCCAGGGTACCGGGGAGCTGTTTTTT. As protein: CASSIQGTGELFF. The chain recombines TRBV7-3 with TRBJ2-2; D might be TRBD1 (5 bases). Germline CDR1 and CDR2: SGHTA and FQGTGA. Trimming removed 5 bases from V and 5 bases from J, with 9 bases in between. CDR3 size: 13 residues.

This clone was counted a few times. V and J are TRBV5-4 and TRBJ2-1; no firm D call. There are 14 residues in the CDR3. Germline V lookup: CDR1 SGHNT, CDR2 YYREEE (reference sequence). The V and J ends lost 0 bases and 6 bases respectively, with 10 bases between them. CDR3 residues: CASSLESGLNEQFF. The DNA for the CDR3 is TGTGCCAGCAGCTTGGAGTCGGGTCTCAATGAGCAGTTCTTC.

This clone was recorded once. The chain combines TRBV5-8 with TRBJ2-2; TRBD1 aligns across 8 bases. The CDR3 length is 17 residues. Per the germline V gene, CDR1 is SGHTS and CDR2 is YDEGEE. Unmatched junction bases numbered 15, after V lost 6 bases and J lost 5 bases. CDR3 nucleotide sequence: TGTGCCAGCACAATTGTGTTGACAGGGGCCTATACCGGGGAGCTGTTTTTT. Translating gives CASTIVLTGAYTGELFF. Variable domain in full (rest from reference TRBV5-8 and TRBJ2-2): EAGVTQSPTHLIKTRGQQATLRCSPISGHTSVYWYQQALGLGLQFLLWYDEGEERNRGNFPPRFSGRQFPNYSSELNVNALELEDSALYLCASTIVLTGAYTGELFFGEGSRLTVL.

The chain joins TRBV29-1 to TRBJ2-3; 9 nucleotides agree with TRBD1. Germline trimming cut 8 bases from V and 3 bases from J; bases unmatched to any gene: 9. The germline V gene encodes CDR1 SQVTM and CDR2 ANQGSEA. The CDR3 length is 14 residues. The CDR3 DNA sequence: TGCAGCTCAAGGACAGGGGATTTGACAGATACGCAGTATTTT. This sequence encodes CSSRTGDLTDTQYF.

The rearrangement links TRBV9 to TRBJ1-2; 9 bases align to TRBD1. This CDR3 is 14 amino acids long. From germline, CDR1 is SGDLS and CDR2 YYNGEE. With 3 bases clipped from V and 5 bases from J, the junction kept 5 bases outside the gene matches. The CDR3 here is CASSAGQGWYGYTF. Here the CDR3 DNA reads TGTGCCAGCAGCGCTGGACAGGGGTGGTATGGCTACACCTTC.

This rearrangement joins TRBV19 to TRBJ2-5; D is possibly TRBD1 (6 bases). Germline-derived CDR1 and CDR2 are LNHDA and SQIVND (reference sequence). The CDR3 runs to 17 residues. V was shortened by 3 bases and J by 2 bases, with 19 bases between the two germline ends. The CDR3 nucleotides are TGTGCCAGTAGTATTCTTGGGGCAGGGGCAAATCAAGAGACCCAGTACTTC. Translation gives CASSILGAGANQETQYF. Complete variable domain (other parts from reference TRBV19 and TRBJ2-5): DGGITQSPKYLFRKEGQNVTLSCEQNLNHDAMYWYRQDPGQGLRLIYYSQIVNDFQKGDIAEGYSVSREKKESFPLTVTSAQKNPTAFYLCASSILGAGANQETQYFGPGTRLLVL.

The V and J genes are TRBV20-1 and TRBJ2-3; D is uncertain. CDR3 size: 11 residues. V lost 1 base and J 9 bases, leaving 8 bases between the germline ends. Germline V gene sequence: CDR1 DFQATT, CDR2 SNEGSKA (reference sequence). The DNA of the CDR3 is TGCAGTGCTAGAGCCGTTGGCACGCAGTATTTT. Translation gives CSARAVGTQYF.

The chain is built from TRBV10-1 and TRBJ1-1; tentative D call: TRBD1 (5 bases). CDR3 length: 13 amino acids. Germline V lookup: CDR1 WNHNN, CDR2 SYGVQD (reference sequence). V was cut by 0 bases and J by 5 bases, with 7 bases left in between. The CDR3 reads CASSESRQTEAFF. The CDR3 coding sequence is TGCGCCAGCAGTGAGTCTAGACAGACTGAAGCTTTCTTT.

The table lists this clone with a few counts. The chain links TRBV5-4 to TRBJ2-2; D not certain. The germline CDR1 and CDR2 sequences are SGHNT and YYREEE (reference sequence). This CDR3 has 12 residues. V was trimmed by 2 bases and J by 7 bases, leaving 6 bases between them. CDR3: CASSFVSGELFF. The CDR3 DNA reads TGTGCCAGCAGCTTCGTAAGCGGGGAGCTGTTTTTT.

The chain carries TRBV15 and TRBJ2-7; TRBD1 is a possible D gene (6 bases). CDR3 length equals 15 residues. Germline loops: CDR1 LNHNV, CDR2 YYDKDF (reference sequence). V was pared by 0 bases and J by 2 bases, with 11 bases between. CDR3 loop: CATSREPGQTYEQYV. CDR3 nucleotides: TGTGCCACCAGCAGAGAACCCGGACAGACCTACGAGCAGTACGTC.

This clone has only a few counts. The chain is built from TRBV6-2 or TRBV6-3 and TRBJ2-7; D remains unclear. Per the germline V gene, CDR1 is MNHEY and CDR2 is SVGEGT. V was clipped by 0 bases and J by 3 bases, with 9 bases between them. The CDR3 is made up of 14 amino acids. In DNA, the CDR3 is TGTGCCAGCAGTTACTCGAGCAGTTACTACGAGCAGTACGTC. Translation gives CASSYSSSYYEQYV.

This clone was observed a single time. The gene calls are TRBV5-4 and TRBJ1-1; 9 bases align to TRBD1. V shed 1 base and J 4 bases; nucleotides not matched to a gene: 2. The CDR3 extends over 14 amino acids. In germline, CDR1 is SGHNT, CDR2 YYREEE (reference sequence). CDR3 nucleotide sequence: TGTGCCAGCAGCTTGACAGGGGGCAGCACTGAAGCTTTCTTT. It encodes CASSLTGGSTEAFF.

The gene calls are TRBV6-4 and TRBJ2-7, with 8 bases identical to TRBD1. Germline lookup yields CDR1 MRHNA and CDR2 SNTAGT. The CDR3 contains 14 residues. Trimming at V came to 8 bases and at J to 5 bases, leaving 11 bases not matched to a gene. CDR3 sequence reads: CASHLDREGHEQYV. In DNA form, the CDR3 reads TGTGCCAGCCACCTGGACAGGGAAGGTCACGAGCAGTACGTC.